Included here is one T cell receptor beta chain sequence, with context. The sample originates from a study of blood T cell repertoires in COVID-19. The CDR3 spans 16 residues. Germline V gene sequence: CDR1 MGHRA, CDR2 YSYEKL. V lost 1 base, J lost 0 bases, and 3 bases stayed unmatched. Original handling: From reference gene primer amplification, estimates of nucleated cell counts were derived. Clones were sequenced by immunoSEQ multiplex PCR, and TCRdb holds only the in-frame ones, with some missing. V and J calls and clone size are given by that table; D and trimming were obtained from the DNA. The table lists about 150,000 clones, 80% to 90% of them singletons, with over 9.5% in the top ten.

The source of this sequence is a man aged 60 to 69 with active or convalescent COVID-19. The source material was peripheral blood. The chain recombines TRBV4-1 with TRBJ2-1, with 7 bases fitting TRBD2. The CDR3 loop reads CASSQGLADSYNEQFF. The CDR3 DNA sequence: TGCGCCAGCAGCCAAGGACTAGCCGACTCCTACAATGAGCAGTTCTTC.